These 12 T cell receptor beta chains share one sample of origin, sequenced in a study of human T cells and chemical hapten exposure. Time point in this sample: patch test 1, 2 weeks after DPC sensitization. Treatment specified: therapeutic diphenylcyclopropenone sensitization with weekly scalp DPC. TCRdb analysed the RACE reads with MiXCR anew, one entry per CDR3 protein. The table lists roughly 120,000 distinct CDR3 sequences, about 13% of them singletons. Sequenced here: whole blood, sampled in connection with sensitization to the hapten diphenylcyclopropenone (DPC). These receptors were obtained from a man between 18 and 29 years old with alopecia areata. Some clones in this sample may be carry-over from other donors' samples.

This clonotype was seen a few times. The J gene is TRBJ2-1, the V gene TRBV29-1; 8 bases are a match to TRBD2. Trimming cost V 1 base and J 7 bases; bases outside gene matches: 9. The germline V gene encodes CDR1 SQVTM and CDR2 ANQGSEA. This CDR3 contains 15 residues. The CDR3 loop reads CSVEVTSSGRNEQFF. For the CDR3, the DNA is TGCAGCGTTGAAGTCACATCTAGCGGGCGGAATGAGCAGTTCTTC.

This clonotype was counted only a few times. The CDR3 region has the DNA TGTGCCAGCAGCTTAACATTCGACAGGACCGGGGAGCTGTTTTTT. Its protein is CASSLTFDRTGELFF. The chain links TRBV7-3 to TRBJ2-2; possible D gene TRBD1, 6 bases. V lost 0 bases to trimming and J lost 5 bases, with 10 bases between them. The CDR3 length is 15 residues. Germline V gene lookup returns CDR1 SGHTA and CDR2 FQGTGA.

This clonotype was counted only a few times. The J gene is TRBJ2-1, the V gene TRBV20-1, with D possibly TRBD2 on 5 matching bases. Germline V gene sequence: CDR1 DFQATT, CDR2 SNEGSKA (reference sequence). The CDR3 totals 14 residues. V shed 5 bases and J shed 4 bases, with 15 bases lying between them. The DNA of the CDR3 is TGCAGTGCTCCCCTCCCCCGGGGTTACAATGAGCAGTTCTTC. Translation gives CSAPLPRGYNEQFF.

This clonotype came up a few times. The chain has TRBV6-2 or TRBV6-3 and TRBJ2-7; D uncertain. There are 13 residues in the CDR3. The germline V gene encodes CDR1 MNHEY and CDR2 SVGEGT. V shed 5 bases and J shed 2 bases, with 10 bases lying between them. The CDR3 nucleotides read TGTGCCAGCAGTCAGTCCGTGGCCTACGAGCAGTACGTC. This encodes CASSQSVAYEQYV.

CDR3 DNA: TGTGCCAGCAGTGTGCGGACAGGAGCGTATTCACCCCTCCACTTT. This sequence encodes CASSVRTGAYSPLHF. The chain recombines TRBV12-3 or TRBV12-4 with TRBJ1-6; TRBD1 matches at 7 bases. The CDR3 spans 15 residues. V lost 5 bases, J lost 8 bases, and 9 bases stayed unmatched.

This chain links TRBV5-1 with TRBJ1-5, with D uncertain. Trimming stripped 4 bases from V and 1 base from J, with 12 bases between. Per the germline V gene, CDR1 is SGHRS and CDR2 is YFSETQ. There are 15 residues in the CDR3. DNA of the CDR3: TGCGCCAGCAGCCTTGGCCATGGGAGCAATCAGCCCCAGCATTTT. The encoded protein is CASSLGHGSNQPQHF.

The chain is built from TRBV20-1 and TRBJ2-7; D is possibly TRBD2 (6 bases). This CDR3 comprises 13 residues. The germline V gene encodes CDR1 DFQATT and CDR2 SNEGSKA (reference sequence). The V end lost 1 base, the J end lost 3 bases, and 10 bases lay between the germline ends. The chain's CDR3 is CSARVAGSYEQYF. The CDR3 DNA reads as TGCAGTGCTAGAGTGGCGGGGAGCTACGAGCAGTACTTC.

The V and J genes are TRBV4-1 and TRBJ2-5; 7 bases line up with TRBD2. CDR3 length: 17 residues. The V and J ends lost 1 base and 1 base, in that order; junction bases with no gene match: 9. Looked up from germline, CDR1 is MGHRA and CDR2 is YSYEKL. The CDR3 DNA follows: TGCGCCAGCAGCCAAGGCTCCCGAGCGGGGTTCCAAGAGACCCAGTACTTC. Encoded protein: CASSQGSRAGFQETQYF.

CDR3 nucleotide sequence: TGCAGTGCCACCGGAGCGCTGAATCAGCCCCAGCATTTT. This sequence encodes CSATGALNQPQHF. This chain uses TRBV20-1 with TRBJ1-5, with D unclear. The CDR3 contains 13 residues. From germline, CDR1 is DFQATT and CDR2 SNEGSKA (reference sequence). V dropped 6 bases and J dropped 4 bases, with 13 bases sitting between them.

This clonotype has a handful of counts. This chain joins TRBV7-9 and TRBJ2-3, with 7 nucleotides matching TRBD1. Germline CDR1 reads SEHNR; CDR2 reads FQNEAQ (reference sequence). V shed 0 bases, J shed 8 bases, and the junction held 5 bases outside the gene matches. CDR3 size: 14 residues. CDR3 coding DNA: TGTGCCAGCAGCTTAGCCATACAGGGGACTACGCAGTATTTT. It encodes CASSLAIQGTTQYF.

This clonotype was recorded a few times. V gene TRBV7-3 combines with J gene TRBJ1-2, with 7 bases lining up with TRBD1. The CDR3 spans 14 residues. V lost 5 bases to trimming and J lost 10 bases; unmatched junction nucleotides: 13. Looked up from germline, CDR1 is SGHTA and CDR2 is FQGTGA. Here the CDR3 reads CASSLDRNSPNYTF. For the CDR3, the DNA is TGTGCCAGCAGCCTGGACAGGAATTCTCCAAACTACACCTTC.

This clonotype showed up just a few times. The J gene is TRBJ1-2, the V gene TRBV2; no clear D gene. V lost 4 bases, J lost 7 bases, and 10 bases lay in between. CDR3 size: 12 residues. Germline-derived CDR1 and CDR2 are SNHLY and FYNNEI. CDR3 coding DNA: TGTGCCAGCAGTGTCAGTGTGGGTGGCTACACCTTC. It is translated as CASSVSVGGYTF.